This T cell receptor beta chain is from a study of blood T cells in healthy people across ages. For the second PCR, which ran for about 6 to 11 cycles, a sample-barcoded 5' primer and a J-beta primer mix were used. TCRdb re-called the 5' RACE reads through MiXCR, storing one row per CDR3 protein. Of about 1.8 million distinct CDR3 sequences in the sample, 49% were seen once. The CDR3 is 17 amino acids. Trimming took 0 bases from V and 5 from J; bases not matched to a gene: 10. CDR1 is SGDLS and CDR2 is YYNGEE in the germline V gene. J is TRBJ2-3 and V is TRBV9, with TRBD2 identical over 9 bases. Sequenced material: blood. The sequence was collected from a woman aged 40 to 55 in good health. CDR3: CASSVASAGGSQDTQYF. As DNA, the CDR3 is TGTGCCAGCAGCGTAGCTAGTGCGGGGGGGAGCCAAGATACGCAGTATTTT.